This T cell receptor (beta chain) stems from a study of human T cells and chemical hapten exposure. Study overall: Across the whole study, which lasted 20 to 30 weeks, patients were given diphenylcyclopropenone on the scalp once a week.

Trimming removed 6 bases from V and 3 bases from J, with 15 bases in between. CDR3 size: 14 residues. The germline V gene encodes CDR1 DFQATT and CDR2 SNEGSKA (reference sequence). This clonotype was seen ten or more times. Time point here: pre-sensitization, week 0. Treatment here: therapeutic diphenylcyclopropenone sensitization with weekly scalp DPC. Authors' analysis steps: A per-sample median of around 100,000 TCRs was observed, with a range of roughly 20,000 to 750,000. TCRdb called the RACE reads again in MiXCR, with one record for every CDR3 protein. The V and J calls and clone size come from TCRdb's table, not from the authors' own analysis. The sample yields 240,000 or so distinct CDR3 sequences, roughly 8.9% seen once.

The TCR sequence derives from a woman between 35 and 50 years old with alopecia areata. Some clones in this sample may be carry-over from other donors' samples. Specimen: whole blood, collected in connection with sensitization to the hapten diphenylcyclopropenone (DPC). The rearrangement joins TRBV20-1 to TRBJ2-1, with D possibly TRBD1 on 6 matching bases. CDR3 sequence reads: CSAAGKQGYNEQFF. CDR3 sequence (DNA): TGCAGTGCGGCCGGGAAACAGGGCTACAATGAGCAGTTCTTC.